This T cell receptor (beta chain) was identified in a study of cytomegalovirus exposure and HLA in healthy donors. Points from the study as a whole: First-cohort TCR clusters were later found to tend to co-occur in the roughly 110 validation repertoires.

Libraries were prepared by immunoSEQ multiplex PCR; TCRdb keeps only in-frame clonotypes and omits some of them. The repertoire holds hundreds of thousands of clones, more than 85% seen once, with more than 10% in the top ten. A single count supports this clone. Its antigen is as yet unknown. V was trimmed by 1 base and J by 4 bases, leaving 10 bases between them. The germline V gene has CDR1 MNHEY and CDR2 SMNVEV (reference sequence). This CDR3 has 15 amino acids. V and J are TRBV27 and TRBJ1-4; D remains ambiguous. Sequencing input: PBMCs. The source of this sequence is a man younger than 35 in good health and CMV-seropositive. The CDR3 here is CASSLWAGSNEKLFF. For the CDR3, the DNA is TGTGCCAGCAGTTTATGGGCAGGCAGTAATGAAAAACTGTTTTTT.